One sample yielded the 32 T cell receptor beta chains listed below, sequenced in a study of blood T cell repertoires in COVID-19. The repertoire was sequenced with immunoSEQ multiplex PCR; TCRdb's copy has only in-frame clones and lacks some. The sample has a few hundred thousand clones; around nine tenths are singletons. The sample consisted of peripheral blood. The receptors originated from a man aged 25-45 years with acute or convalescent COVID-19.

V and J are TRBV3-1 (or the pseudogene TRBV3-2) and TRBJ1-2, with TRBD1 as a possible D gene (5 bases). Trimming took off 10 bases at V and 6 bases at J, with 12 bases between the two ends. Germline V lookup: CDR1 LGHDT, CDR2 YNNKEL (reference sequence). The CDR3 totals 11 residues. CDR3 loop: CAISSGDGYTF. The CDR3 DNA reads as TGTGCCATCTCCTCGGGGGATGGCTACACCTTC.

DNA for the CDR3: TGTGCCAGCAGGGGACAGGGCCCTGGCTACACCTTC. Translating it yields CASRGQGPGYTF. This rearrangement joins TRBV6-4 to TRBJ1-2, with TRBD1 identical over 9 bases. The CDR3 is made up of 12 amino acids. CDR1 and CDR2 from the germline V gene are MRHNA and SNTAGT. The J segment lost 7 bases and the V segment lost 6 bases, leaving 3 bases of the junction unmatched.

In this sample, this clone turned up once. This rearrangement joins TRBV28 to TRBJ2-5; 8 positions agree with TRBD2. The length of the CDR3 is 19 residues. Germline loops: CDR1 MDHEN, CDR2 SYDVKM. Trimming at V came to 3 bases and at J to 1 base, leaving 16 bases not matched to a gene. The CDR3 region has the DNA TGTGCCAGCAGTTTCTTCGGGAGGGCCCTCTCTACCCCCCAAGAGACCCAGTACTTC. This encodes CASSFFGRALSTPQETQYF.

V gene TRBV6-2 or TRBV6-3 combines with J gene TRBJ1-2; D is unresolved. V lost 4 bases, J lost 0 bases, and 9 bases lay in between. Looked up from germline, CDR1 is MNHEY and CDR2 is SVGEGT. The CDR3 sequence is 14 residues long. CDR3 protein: CASSSGRANYGYTF. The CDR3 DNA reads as TGTGCCAGCAGTTCCGGGAGAGCTAACTATGGCTACACCTTC.

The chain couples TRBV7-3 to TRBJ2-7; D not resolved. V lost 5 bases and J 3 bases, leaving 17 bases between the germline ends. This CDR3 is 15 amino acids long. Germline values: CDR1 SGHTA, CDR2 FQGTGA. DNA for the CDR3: TGTGCCAGCAGCACTCAGGCTTGCTTCCTCTACGAGCAGTACTTC. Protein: CASSTQACFLYEQYF.

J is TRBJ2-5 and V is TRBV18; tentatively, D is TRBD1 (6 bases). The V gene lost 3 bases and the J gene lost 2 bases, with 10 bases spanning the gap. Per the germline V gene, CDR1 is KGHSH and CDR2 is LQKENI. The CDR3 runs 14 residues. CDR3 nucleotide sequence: TGTGCCAGCTCACCCCAAACAGGGCAAGAGACCCAGTACTTC. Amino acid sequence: CASSPQTGQETQYF.

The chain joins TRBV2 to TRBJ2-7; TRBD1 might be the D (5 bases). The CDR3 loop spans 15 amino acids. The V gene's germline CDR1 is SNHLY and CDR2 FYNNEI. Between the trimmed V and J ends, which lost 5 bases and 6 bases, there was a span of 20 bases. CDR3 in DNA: TGTGCCAGCAGTCCCCTTCGCCAGGGTAGGGGCGAGCAGTACTTC. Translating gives CASSPLRQGRGEQYF.

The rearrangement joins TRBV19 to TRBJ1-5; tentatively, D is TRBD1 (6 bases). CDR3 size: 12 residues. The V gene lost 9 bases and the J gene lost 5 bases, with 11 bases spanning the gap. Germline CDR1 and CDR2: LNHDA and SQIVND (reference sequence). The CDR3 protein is CASRDIDQPQHF. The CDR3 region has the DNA TGTGCCAGCCGGGACATAGATCAGCCCCAGCATTTT.

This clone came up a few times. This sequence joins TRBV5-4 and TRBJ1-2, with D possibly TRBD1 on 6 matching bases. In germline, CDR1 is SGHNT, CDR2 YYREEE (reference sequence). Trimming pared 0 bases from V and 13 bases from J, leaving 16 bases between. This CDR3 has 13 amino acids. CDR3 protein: CASSLGSLDRPTF. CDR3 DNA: TGTGCCAGCAGCTTGGGGAGCCTGGACAGACCCACCTTC.

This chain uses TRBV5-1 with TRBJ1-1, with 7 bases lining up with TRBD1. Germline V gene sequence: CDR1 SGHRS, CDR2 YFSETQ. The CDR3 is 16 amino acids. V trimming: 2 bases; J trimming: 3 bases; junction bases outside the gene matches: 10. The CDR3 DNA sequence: TGCGCCAGCAGCTTAAGGGGGCCGGGGACCCACACTGAAGCTTTCTTT. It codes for CASSLRGPGTHTEAFF. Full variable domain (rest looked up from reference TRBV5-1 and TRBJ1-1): KAGVTQTPRYLIKTRGQQVTLSCSPISGHRSVSWYQQTPGQGLQFLFEYFSETQRNKGNFPGRFSGRQFSNSRSEMNVSTLELGDSALYLCASSLRGPGTHTEAFFGQGTRLTVV.

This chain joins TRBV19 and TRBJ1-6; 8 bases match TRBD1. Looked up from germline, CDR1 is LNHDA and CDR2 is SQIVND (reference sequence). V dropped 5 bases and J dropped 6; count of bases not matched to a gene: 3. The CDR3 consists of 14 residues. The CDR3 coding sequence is TGTGCCAGTAGTGACAGGGGAGGTAATTCACCCCTCCACTTT. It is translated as CASSDRGGNSPLHF.

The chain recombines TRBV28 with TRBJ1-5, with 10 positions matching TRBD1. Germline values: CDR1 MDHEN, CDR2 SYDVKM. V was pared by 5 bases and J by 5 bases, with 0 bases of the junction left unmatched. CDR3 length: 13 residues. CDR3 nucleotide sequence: TGTGCCAGCAGTGGGACAGGGGATCAGCCCCAGCATTTT. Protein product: CASSGTGDQPQHF.

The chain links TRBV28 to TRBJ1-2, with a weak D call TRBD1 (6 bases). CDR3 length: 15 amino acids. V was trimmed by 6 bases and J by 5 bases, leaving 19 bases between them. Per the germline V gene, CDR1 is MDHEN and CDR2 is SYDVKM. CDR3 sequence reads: CASSRGGGASYGYTF. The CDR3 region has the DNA TGTGCCAGCAGCCGAGGCGGGGGGGCCTCGTATGGCTACACCTTC.

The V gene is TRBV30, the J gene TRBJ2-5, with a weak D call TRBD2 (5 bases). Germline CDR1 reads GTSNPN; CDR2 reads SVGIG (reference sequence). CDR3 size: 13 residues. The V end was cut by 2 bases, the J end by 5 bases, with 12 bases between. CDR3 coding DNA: TGTGCCTGGAGTTCCGCCTGGGAGGAGACCCAGTACTTC. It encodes CAWSSAWEETQYF. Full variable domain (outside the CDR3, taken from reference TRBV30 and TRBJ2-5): SQTIHQWPATLVQPVGSPLSLECTVEGTSNPNLYWYRQAAGRGLQLLFYSVGIGQISSEVPQNLSASRPQDRQFILSSKKLLLSDSGFYLCAWSSAWEETQYFGPGTRLLVL.

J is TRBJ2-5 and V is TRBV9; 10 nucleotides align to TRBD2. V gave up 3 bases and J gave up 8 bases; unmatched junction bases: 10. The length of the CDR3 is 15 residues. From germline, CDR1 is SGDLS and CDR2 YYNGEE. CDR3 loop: CASSARTSGTVTQYF. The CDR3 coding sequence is TGTGCCAGCAGCGCCCGGACTAGCGGTACGGTCACCCAGTACTTC. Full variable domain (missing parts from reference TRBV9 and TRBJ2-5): DSGVTQTPKHLITATGQRVTLRCSPRSGDLSVYWYQQSLDQGLQFLIQYYNGEERAKGNILERFSAQQFPDLHSELNLSSLELGDSALYFCASSARTSGTVTQYFGPGTRLLVL.

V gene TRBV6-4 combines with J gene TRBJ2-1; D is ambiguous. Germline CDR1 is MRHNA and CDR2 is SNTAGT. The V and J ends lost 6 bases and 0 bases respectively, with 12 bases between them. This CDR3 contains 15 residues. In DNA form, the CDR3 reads TGTGCCAGCAGGATAACCGCGAGCTCCTACAATGAGCAGTTCTTC. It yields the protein CASRITASSYNEQFF.

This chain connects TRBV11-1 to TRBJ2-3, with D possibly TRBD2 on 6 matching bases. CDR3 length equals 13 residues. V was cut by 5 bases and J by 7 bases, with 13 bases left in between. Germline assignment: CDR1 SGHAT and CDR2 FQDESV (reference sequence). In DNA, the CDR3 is TGTGCCAGCAGCAGACGGGAGCAAAATACGCAGTATTTT. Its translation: CASSRREQNTQYF.

Here the CDR3 reads CASSLTGSGNTIYF. For the CDR3, the DNA is TGTGCCAGCAGCTTAACAGGGTCTGGAAACACCATATATTTT. The V gene is TRBV5-8, the J gene TRBJ1-3; D is possibly TRBD1 (6 bases). Per the germline V gene, CDR1 is SGHTS and CDR2 is YDEGEE. This CDR3 is built from 14 residues. V was cut by 2 bases and J by 1 base, with 7 bases left in between.

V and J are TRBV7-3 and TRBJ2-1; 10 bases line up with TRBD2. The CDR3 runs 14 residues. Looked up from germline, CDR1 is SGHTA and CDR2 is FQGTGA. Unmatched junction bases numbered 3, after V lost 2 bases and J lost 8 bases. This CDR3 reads CASSLVAGGDEQFF. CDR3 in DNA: TGTGCCAGCAGCTTAGTAGCGGGAGGTGATGAGCAGTTCTTC.

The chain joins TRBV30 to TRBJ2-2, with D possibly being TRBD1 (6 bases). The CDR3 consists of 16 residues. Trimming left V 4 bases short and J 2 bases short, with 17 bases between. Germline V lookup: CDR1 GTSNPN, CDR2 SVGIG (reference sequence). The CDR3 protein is CAWTYWGRGNTGELFF. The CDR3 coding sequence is TGTGCCTGGACCTACTGGGGCAGGGGAAACACCGGGGAGCTGTTTTTT. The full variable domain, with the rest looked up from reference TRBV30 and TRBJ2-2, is SQTIHQWPATLVQPVGSPLSLECTVEGTSNPNLYWYRQAAGRGLQLLFYSVGIGQISSEVPQNLSASRPQDRQFILSSKKLLLSDSGFYLCAWTYWGRGNTGELFFGEGSRLTVL.

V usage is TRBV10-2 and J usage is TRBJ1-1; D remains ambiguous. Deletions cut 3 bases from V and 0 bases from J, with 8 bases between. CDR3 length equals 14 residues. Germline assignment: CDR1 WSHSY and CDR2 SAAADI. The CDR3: CASSEIFMNTEAFF. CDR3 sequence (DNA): TGCGCCAGCAGTGAAATTTTTATGAACACTGAAGCTTTCTTT.

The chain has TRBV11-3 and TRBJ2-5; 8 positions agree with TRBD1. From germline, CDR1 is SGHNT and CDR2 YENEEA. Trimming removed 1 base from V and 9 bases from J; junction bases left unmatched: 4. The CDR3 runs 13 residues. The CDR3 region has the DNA TGTGCCAGCAGCTTAGTACAGGGGGGACCCCAGTACTTC. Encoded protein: CASSLVQGGPQYF.

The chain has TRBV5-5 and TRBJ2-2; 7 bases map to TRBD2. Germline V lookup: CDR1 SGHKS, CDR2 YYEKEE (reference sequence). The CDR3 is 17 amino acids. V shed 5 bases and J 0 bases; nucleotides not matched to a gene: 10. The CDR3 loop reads CASRATSRSANTGELFF. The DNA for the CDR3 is TGTGCCAGCAGGGCGACTAGCCGAAGCGCGAACACCGGGGAGCTGTTTTTT.

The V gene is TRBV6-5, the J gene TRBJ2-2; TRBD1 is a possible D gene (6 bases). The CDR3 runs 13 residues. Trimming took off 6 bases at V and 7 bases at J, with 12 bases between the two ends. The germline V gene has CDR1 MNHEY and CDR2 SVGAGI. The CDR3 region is CASSMRGYGELFF. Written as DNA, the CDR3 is TGTGCCAGCAGCATGAGGGGGTACGGGGAGCTGTTTTTT.

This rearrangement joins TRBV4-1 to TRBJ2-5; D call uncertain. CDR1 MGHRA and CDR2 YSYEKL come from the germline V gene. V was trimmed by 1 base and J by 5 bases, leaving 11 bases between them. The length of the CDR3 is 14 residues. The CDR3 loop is CASSQVVGLETQYF. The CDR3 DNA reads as TGCGCCAGCAGCCAAGTCGTCGGGTTGGAGACCCAGTACTTC.

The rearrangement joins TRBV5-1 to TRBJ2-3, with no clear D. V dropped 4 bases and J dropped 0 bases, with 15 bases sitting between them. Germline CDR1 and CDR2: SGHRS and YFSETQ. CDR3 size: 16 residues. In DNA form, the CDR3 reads TGCGCCAGCAGCCCCGAGTCTGGCAGGAGCACAGATACGCAGTATTTT. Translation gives CASSPESGRSTDTQYF.

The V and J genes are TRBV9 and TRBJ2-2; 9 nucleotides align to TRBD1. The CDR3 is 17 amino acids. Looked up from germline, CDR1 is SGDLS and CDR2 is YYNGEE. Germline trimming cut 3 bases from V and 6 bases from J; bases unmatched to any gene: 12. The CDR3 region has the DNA TGTGCCAGCAGCGACCCTGAATGGGGGACAGGGCCCGGGGAGCTGTTTTTT. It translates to CASSDPEWGTGPGELFF.

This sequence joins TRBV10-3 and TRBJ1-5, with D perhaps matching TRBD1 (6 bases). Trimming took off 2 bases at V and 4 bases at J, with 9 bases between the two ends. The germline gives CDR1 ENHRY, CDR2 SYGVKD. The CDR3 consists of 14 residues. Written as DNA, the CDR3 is TGTGCCATCAGTGAGGGGCAGGGGAATCAGCCCCAGCATTTT. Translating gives CAISEGQGNQPQHF.

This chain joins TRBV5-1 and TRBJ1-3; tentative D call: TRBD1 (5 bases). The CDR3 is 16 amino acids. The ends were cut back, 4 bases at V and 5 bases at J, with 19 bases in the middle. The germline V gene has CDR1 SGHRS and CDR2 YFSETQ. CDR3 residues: CASSGGDAHARNTIYF. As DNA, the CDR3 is TGCGCCAGCAGCGGGGGGGACGCTCACGCGAGAAACACCATATATTTT.

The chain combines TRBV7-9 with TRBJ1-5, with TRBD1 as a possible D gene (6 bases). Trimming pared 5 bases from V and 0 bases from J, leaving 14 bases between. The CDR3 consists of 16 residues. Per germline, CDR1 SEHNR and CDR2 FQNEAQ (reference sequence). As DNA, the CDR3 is TGTGCCAGCAGCCCGGACACAGGGAATAGCAATCAGCCCCAGCATTTT. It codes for CASSPDTGNSNQPQHF.

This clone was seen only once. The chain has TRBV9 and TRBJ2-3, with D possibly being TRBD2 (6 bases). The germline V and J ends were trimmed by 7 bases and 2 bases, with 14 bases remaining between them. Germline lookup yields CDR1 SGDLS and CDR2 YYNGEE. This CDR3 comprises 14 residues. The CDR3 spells CASGREEPTDTQYF. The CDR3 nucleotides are TGTGCCAGCGGCAGGGAGGAACCCACAGATACGCAGTATTTT. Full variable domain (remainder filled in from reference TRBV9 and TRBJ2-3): DSGVTQTPKHLITATGQRVTLRCSPRSGDLSVYWYQQSLDQGLQFLIQYYNGEERAKGNILERFSAQQFPDLHSELNLSSLELGDSALYFCASGREEPTDTQYFGPGTRLTVL.

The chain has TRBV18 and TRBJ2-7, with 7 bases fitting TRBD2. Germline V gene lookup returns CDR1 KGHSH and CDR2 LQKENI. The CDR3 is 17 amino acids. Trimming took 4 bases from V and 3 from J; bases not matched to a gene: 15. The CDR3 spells CASSLLYLRGRSYEQYF. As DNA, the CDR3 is TGTGCCAGCTCACTTCTCTACCTTCGCGGGAGAAGCTACGAGCAGTACTTC.